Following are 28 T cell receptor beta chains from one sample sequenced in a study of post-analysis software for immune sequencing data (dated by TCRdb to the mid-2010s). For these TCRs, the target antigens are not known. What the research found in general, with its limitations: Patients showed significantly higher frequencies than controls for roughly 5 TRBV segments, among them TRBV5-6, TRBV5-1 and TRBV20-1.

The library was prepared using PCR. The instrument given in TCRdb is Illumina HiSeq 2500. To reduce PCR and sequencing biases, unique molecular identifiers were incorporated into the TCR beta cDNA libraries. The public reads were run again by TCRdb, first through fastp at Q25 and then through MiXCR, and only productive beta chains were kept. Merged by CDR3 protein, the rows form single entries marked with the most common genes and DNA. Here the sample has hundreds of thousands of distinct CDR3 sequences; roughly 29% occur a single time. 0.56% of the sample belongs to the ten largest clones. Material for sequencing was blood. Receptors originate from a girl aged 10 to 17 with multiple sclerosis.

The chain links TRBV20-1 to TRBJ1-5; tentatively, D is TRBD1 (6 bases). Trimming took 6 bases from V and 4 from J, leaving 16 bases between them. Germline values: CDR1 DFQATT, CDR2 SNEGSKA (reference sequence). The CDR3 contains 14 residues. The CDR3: CSALRQVVNQPQHF. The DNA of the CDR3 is TGCAGTGCCCTACGACAGGTAGTAAATCAGCCCCAGCATTTT.

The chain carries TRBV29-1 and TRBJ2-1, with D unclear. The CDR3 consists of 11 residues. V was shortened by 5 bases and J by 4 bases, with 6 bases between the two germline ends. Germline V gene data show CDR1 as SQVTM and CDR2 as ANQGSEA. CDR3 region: CSVMIYNEQFF. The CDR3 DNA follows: TGCAGCGTTATGATTTACAATGAGCAGTTCTTC.

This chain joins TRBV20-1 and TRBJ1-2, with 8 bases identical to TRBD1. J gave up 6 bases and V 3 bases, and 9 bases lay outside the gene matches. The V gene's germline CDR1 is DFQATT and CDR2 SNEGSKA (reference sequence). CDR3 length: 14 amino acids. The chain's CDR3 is CSASRRTGSDGYTF. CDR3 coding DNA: TGCAGTGCTAGTCGGAGGACAGGGAGCGATGGCTACACCTTC.

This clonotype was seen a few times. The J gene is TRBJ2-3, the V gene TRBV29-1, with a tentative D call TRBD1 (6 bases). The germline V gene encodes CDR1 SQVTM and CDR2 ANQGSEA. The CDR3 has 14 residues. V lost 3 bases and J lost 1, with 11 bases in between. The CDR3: CSVDLRTGTDTQYF. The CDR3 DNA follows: TGCAGCGTTGATCTTAGGACAGGCACAGATACGCAGTATTTT.

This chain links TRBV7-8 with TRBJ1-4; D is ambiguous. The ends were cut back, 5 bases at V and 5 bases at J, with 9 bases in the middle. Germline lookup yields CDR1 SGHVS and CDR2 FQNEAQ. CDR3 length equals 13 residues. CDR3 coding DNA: TGTGCCAGCAGCCCAGACATGAATGAAAAACTGTTTTTT. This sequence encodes CASSPDMNEKLFF.

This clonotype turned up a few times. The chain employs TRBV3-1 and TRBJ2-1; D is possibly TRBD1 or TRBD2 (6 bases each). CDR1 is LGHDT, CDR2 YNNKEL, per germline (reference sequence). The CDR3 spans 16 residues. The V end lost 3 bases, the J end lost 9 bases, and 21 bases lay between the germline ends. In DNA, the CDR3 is TGTGCCAGCAGCCATTTGCGACCGGGGGCTGGCCTTGAGCAGTTCTTC. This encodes CASSHLRPGAGLEQFF.

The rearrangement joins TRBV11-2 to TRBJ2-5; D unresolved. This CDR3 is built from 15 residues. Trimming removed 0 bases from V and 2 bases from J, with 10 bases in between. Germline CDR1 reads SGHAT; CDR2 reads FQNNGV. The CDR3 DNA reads TGTGCCAGCAGCTTAGATAGCCGGTCACAAGAGACCCAGTACTTC. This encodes CASSLDSRSQETQYF.

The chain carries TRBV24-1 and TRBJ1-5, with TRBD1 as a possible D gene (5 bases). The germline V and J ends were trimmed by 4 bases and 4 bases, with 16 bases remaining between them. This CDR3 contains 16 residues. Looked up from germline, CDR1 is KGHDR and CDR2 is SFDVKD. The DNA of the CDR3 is TGTGCCACCAGTGACCGCGGAAGGGGCCCAAATCAGCCCCAGCATTTT. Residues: CATSDRGRGPNQPQHF.

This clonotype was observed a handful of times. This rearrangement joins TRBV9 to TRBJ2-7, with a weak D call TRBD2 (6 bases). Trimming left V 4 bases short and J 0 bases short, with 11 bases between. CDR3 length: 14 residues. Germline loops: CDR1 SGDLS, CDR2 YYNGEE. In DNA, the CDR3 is TGTGCCAGCAGCCTAGCGCCAAGCTCCTACGAGCAGTACTTC. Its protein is CASSLAPSSYEQYF. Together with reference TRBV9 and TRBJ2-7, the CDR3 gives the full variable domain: DSGVTQTPKHLITATGQRVTLRCSPRSGDLSVYWYQQSLDQGLQFLIQYYNGEERAKGNILERFSAQQFPDLHSELNLSSLELGDSALYFCASSLAPSSYEQYFGPGTRLTVT.

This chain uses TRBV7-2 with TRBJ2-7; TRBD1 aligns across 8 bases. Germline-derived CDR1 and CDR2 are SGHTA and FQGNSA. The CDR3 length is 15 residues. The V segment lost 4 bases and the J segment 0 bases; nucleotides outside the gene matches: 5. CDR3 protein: CASSSWDRSSYEQYF. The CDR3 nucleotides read TGTGCCAGCAGCTCCTGGGACAGGAGCTCCTACGAGCAGTACTTC.

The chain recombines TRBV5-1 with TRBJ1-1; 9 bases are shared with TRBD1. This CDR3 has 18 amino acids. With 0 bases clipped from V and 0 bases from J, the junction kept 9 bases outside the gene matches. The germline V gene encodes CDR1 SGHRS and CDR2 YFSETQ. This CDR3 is CASSLAQGQGRVNTEAFF. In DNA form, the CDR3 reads TGCGCCAGCAGCTTGGCCCAGGGACAGGGCCGCGTGAACACTGAAGCTTTCTTT. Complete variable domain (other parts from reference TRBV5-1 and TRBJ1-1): KAGVTQTPRYLIKTRGQQVTLSCSPISGHRSVSWYQQTPGQGLQFLFEYFSETQRNKGNFPGRFSGRQFSNSRSEMNVSTLELGDSALYLCASSLAQGQGRVNTEAFFGQGTRLTVV.

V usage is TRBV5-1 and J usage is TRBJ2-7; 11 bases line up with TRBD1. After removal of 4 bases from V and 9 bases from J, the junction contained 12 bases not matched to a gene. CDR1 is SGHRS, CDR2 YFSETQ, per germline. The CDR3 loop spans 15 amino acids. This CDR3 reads CASSNGGGQGARQYF. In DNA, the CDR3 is TGCGCCAGCAGCAACGGGGGTGGACAGGGGGCACGGCAGTACTTC.

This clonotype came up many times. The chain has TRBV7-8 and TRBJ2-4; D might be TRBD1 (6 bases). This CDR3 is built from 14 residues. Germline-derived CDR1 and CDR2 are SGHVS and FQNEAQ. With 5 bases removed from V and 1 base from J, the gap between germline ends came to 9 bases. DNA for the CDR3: TGTGCCAGCAGCCGAGACAGGGCCAAAAACATTCAGTACTTC. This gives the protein CASSRDRAKNIQYF.

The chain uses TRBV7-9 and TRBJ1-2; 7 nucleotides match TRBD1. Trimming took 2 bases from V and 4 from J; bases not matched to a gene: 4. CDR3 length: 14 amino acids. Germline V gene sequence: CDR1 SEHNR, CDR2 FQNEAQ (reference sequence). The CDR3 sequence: CASSLRGDSYGYTF. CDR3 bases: TGTGCCAGCAGCTTAAGGGGGGACAGCTATGGCTACACCTTC.

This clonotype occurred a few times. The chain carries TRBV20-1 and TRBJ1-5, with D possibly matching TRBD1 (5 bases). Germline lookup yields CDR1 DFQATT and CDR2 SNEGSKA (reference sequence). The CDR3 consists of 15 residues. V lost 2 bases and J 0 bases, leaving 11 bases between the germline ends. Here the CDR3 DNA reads TGCAGTGCTAGACAGGGCTTACCTAGCAATCAGCCCCAGCATTTT. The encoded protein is CSARQGLPSNQPQHF.

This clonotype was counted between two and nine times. The CDR3 bases are TGCAGTGCTAGAGCAAGGGGAGATACCTACGAGCAGTACTTC. This encodes CSARARGDTYEQYF. V gene TRBV20-1 combines with J gene TRBJ2-4; D possibly uses TRBD1 or TRBD2 (5 bases each). The closer fit of TRBJ2-7 to the DNA end suggests the J call may be wrong. This CDR3 comprises 14 residues. From germline, CDR1 is DFQATT and CDR2 SNEGSKA (reference sequence).

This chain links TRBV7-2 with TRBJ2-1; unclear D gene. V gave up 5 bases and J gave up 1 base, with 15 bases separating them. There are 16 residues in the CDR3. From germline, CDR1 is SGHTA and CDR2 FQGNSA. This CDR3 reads CASSLPLAGSYNEQFF. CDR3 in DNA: TGTGCCAGCAGCCTCCCGTTAGCCGGGTCCTACAATGAGCAGTTCTTC.

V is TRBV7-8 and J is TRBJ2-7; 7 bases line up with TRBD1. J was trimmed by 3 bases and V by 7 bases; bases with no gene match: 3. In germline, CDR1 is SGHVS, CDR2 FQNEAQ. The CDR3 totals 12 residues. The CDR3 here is CASKGADYEQYF. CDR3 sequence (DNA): TGTGCCAGCAAGGGGGCAGACTACGAGCAGTACTTC.

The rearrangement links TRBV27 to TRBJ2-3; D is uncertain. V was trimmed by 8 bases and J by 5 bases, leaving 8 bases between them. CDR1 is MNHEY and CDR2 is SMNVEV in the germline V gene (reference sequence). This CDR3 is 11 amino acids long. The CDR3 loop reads CASGRLDTQYF. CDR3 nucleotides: TGTGCCAGCGGTCGTCTAGATACGCAGTATTTT.

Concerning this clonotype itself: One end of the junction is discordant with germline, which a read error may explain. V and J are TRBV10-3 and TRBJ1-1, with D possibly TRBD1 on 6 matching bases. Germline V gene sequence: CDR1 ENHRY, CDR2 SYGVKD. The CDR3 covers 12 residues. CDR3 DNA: TGTGTCATCACTGGACAGTACACTGAAGCTTTCTTT. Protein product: CVITGQYTEAFF.

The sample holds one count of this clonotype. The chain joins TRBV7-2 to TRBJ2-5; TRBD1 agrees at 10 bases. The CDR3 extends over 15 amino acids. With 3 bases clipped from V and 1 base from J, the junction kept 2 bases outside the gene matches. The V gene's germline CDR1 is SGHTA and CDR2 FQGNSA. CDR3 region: CASSLGQGPQETQYF. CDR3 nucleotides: TGTGCCAGCAGCTTGGGACAGGGGCCCCAAGAGACCCAGTACTTC.

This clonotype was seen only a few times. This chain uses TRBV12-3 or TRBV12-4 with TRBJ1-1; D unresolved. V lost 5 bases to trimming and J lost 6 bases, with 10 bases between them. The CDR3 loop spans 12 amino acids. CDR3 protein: CASSGSWPEAFF. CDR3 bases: TGTGCCAGCAGTGGGTCTTGGCCTGAAGCTTTCTTT.

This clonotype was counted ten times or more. The CDR3 is CASSPRWGTPFYEQYF. The CDR3 bases are TGTGCCAGCAGCCCCCGGTGGGGGACACCGTTCTACGAGCAGTACTTC. The chain joins TRBV7-2 to TRBJ2-7; D perhaps matches TRBD1 (6 bases). CDR1 is SGHTA and CDR2 is FQGNSA in the germline V gene. The CDR3 has 16 amino acids. Between the trimmed V and J ends, which lost 5 bases and 3 bases, there was a span of 20 bases.

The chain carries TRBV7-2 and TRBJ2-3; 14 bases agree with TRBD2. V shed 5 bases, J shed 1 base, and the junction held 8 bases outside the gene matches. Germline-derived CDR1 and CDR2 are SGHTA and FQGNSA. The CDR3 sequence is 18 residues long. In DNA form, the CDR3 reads TGTGCCAGCAGCCGCCGGACTAGCGGGGGGTTGGGCACAGATACGCAGTATTTT. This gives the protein CASSRRTSGGLGTDTQYF.

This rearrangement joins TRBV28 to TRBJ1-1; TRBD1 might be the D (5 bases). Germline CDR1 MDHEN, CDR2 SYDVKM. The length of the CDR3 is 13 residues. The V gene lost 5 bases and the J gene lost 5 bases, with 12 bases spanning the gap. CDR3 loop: CASSPYEGTEAFF. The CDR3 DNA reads TGTGCCAGCAGTCCCTATGAGGGGACTGAAGCTTTCTTT.

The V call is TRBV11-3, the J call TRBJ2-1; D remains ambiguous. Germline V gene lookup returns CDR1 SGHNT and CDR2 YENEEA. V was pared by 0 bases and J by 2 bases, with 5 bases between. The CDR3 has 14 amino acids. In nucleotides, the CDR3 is TGTGCCAGCAGCTTAGATCCCACCTACAATGAGCAGTTCTTC. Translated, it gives CASSLDPTYNEQFF.

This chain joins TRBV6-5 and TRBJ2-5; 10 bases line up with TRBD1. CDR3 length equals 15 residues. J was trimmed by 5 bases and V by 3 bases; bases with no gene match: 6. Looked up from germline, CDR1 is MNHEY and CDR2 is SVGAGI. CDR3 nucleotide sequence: TGTGCCAGCAGTTATGTGACAGGGGGCAGGGAGACCCAGTACTTC. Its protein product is CASSYVTGGRETQYF.

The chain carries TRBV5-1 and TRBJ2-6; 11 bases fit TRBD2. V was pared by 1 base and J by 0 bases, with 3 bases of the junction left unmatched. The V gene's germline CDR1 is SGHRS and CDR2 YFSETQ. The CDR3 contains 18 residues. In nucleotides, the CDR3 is TGCGCCAGCAGCTTGCCTAGCGGGGGGTTCTCTGGGGCCAACGTCCTGACTTTC. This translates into CASSLPSGGFSGANVLTF. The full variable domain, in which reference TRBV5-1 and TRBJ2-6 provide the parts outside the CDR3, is KAGVTQTPRYLIKTRGQQVTLSCSPISGHRSVSWYQQTPGQGLQFLFEYFSETQRNKGNFPGRFSGRQFSNSRSEMNVSTLELGDSALYLCASSLPSGGFSGANVLTFGAGSRLTVL.